The 7 T cell receptor beta chains in this list originate from one sample, sequenced in a study of blood T cell repertoires in COVID-19. Measured with immunoSEQ multiplex PCR; TCRdb has only the in-frame clones, and not every one. The table lists over 65,000 clones, 65% to 90% of them singletons. Material: peripheral blood. The receptors here all came from a man older than 75 with acute or convalescent COVID-19.

J is TRBJ2-2 and V is TRBV6-6; 10 bases align to TRBD2. This CDR3 has 16 amino acids. V shed 4 bases and J 2 bases; nucleotides not matched to a gene: 4. The germline V gene encodes CDR1 MNHNY and CDR2 SVGAGI (reference sequence). CDR3 region: CASSFLAGANTGELFF. CDR3 DNA sequence: TGTGCCAGCAGTTTTCTAGCGGGGGCCAACACCGGGGAGCTGTTTTTT.

The CDR3 here is CASSYLGQVTYNEQFF. The DNA for the CDR3 is TGTGCCAGCAGCTACCTGGGACAGGTAACCTACAATGAGCAGTTCTTC. This chain connects TRBV5-6 to TRBJ2-1; 8 nucleotides agree with TRBD1. The CDR3 length is 16 residues. The V gene's germline CDR1 is SGHDT and CDR2 YYEEEE. With 3 bases clipped from V and 2 bases from J, the junction kept 7 bases outside the gene matches.

V gene TRBV27 combines with J gene TRBJ1-2, with D possibly matching TRBD1 (6 bases). CDR1 MNHEY and CDR2 SMNVEV come from the germline V gene (reference sequence). Trimming stripped 3 bases from V and 5 bases from J, with 10 bases between. This CDR3 is built from 13 residues. The CDR3 here is CASSFRGAYGYTF. CDR3 bases: TGTGCCAGCAGTTTTCGGGGGGCTTATGGCTACACCTTC.

The chain has TRBV10-3 and TRBJ2-7; D gene unclear. Germline assignment: CDR1 ENHRY and CDR2 SYGVKD. The CDR3 sequence is 13 residues long. Trimming removed 4 bases at V and 6 bases at J, with 13 bases between. CDR3 in amino acids: CAISVSQEFEQYF. In DNA, the CDR3 is TGTGCCATCAGTGTATCGCAAGAGTTCGAGCAGTACTTC.

This chain connects TRBV5-1 to TRBJ2-7; D remains ambiguous. Germline V lookup: CDR1 SGHRS, CDR2 YFSETQ. Trimming removed 1 base at V and 6 bases at J, with 8 bases between. The CDR3 consists of 12 residues. The CDR3, as DNA: TGCGCCAGCAGCTTGAGCTTCGGCGAGCAGTACTTC. Translating it yields CASSLSFGEQYF.

The chain has TRBV28 and TRBJ1-2, with 10 bases aligning to TRBD1. Germline V gene data show CDR1 as MDHEN and CDR2 as SYDVKM. The CDR3 is made up of 16 amino acids. V gave up 6 bases and J gave up 5 bases; unmatched junction bases: 12. CDR3: CASSTQGDRGRYGYTF. DNA for the CDR3: TGTGCCAGCAGCACCCAGGGGGACAGGGGTAGATATGGCTACACCTTC.

This clone was picked up a small number of times. V usage is TRBV28 and J usage is TRBJ1-6, with 11 bases fitting TRBD1. The germline CDR1 and CDR2 sequences are MDHEN and SYDVKM. The CDR3 sequence is 16 residues long. V dropped 2 bases and J dropped 7; count of bases not matched to a gene: 4. The CDR3 is CASSLGQGAINSPLHF. As DNA, the CDR3 is TGTGCCAGCAGTTTAGGACAGGGGGCTATAAATTCACCCCTCCACTTT.